The next 28 T cell receptor beta chains were all read from a single sample in a study of CD8 T cells in ankylosing spondylitis. Whole-study results and caveats: One TCR beta motif, made up of seven to nine highly homologous variants, appeared characteristic of ankylosing spondylitis blood.

TCRdb itself ran the 5' RACE reads through MiXCR, one entry per CDR3 protein. The repertoire holds a few hundred thousand distinct CDR3 sequences, roughly 15% seen once, with over 1% in the top ten. These receptors have no known antigen. Material: blood, either unsorted or a sorted T cell fraction (not recorded which). The receptors shown here come from a male donor with ankylosing spondylitis.

This sequence joins TRBV27 and TRBJ2-4, with D perhaps TRBD2 (5 bases). CDR1 MNHEY and CDR2 SMNVEV come from the germline V gene (reference sequence). The CDR3 contains 15 residues. The V end was cut by 6 bases, the J end by 0 bases, with 12 bases between. CDR3 sequence (DNA): TGTGCCAGCAGATCCGGGATCCAAGCCAAAAACATTCAGTACTTC. Encoded protein: CASRSGIQAKNIQYF.

This clonotype was observed a handful of times. The chain combines TRBV2 with TRBJ2-5; 8 bases are shared with TRBD1. Germline V lookup: CDR1 SNHLY, CDR2 FYNNEI. The V segment lost 6 bases and the J segment 5 bases; nucleotides outside the gene matches: 2. There are 12 residues in the CDR3. The CDR3 bases are TGTGCCAGCAGCCGGACAGGGGAGACCCAGTACTTC. It specifies CASSRTGETQYF.

CDR3 amino acids: CASSLAGSPVTEAFF. CDR3 DNA: TGCGCCAGCAGCTTGGCCGGCAGCCCCGTCACTGAAGCTTTCTTT. The chain couples TRBV5-1 to TRBJ1-1; D is undetermined. Germline-derived CDR1 and CDR2 are SGHRS and YFSETQ. The CDR3 runs to 15 residues. V was clipped by 0 bases and J by 4 bases, with 13 bases between them.

This clonotype was picked up a small number of times. V gene TRBV4-1 combines with J gene TRBJ2-1; TRBD2 agrees at 10 bases. This CDR3 region has 17 residues. Per germline, CDR1 MGHRA and CDR2 YSYEKL. V shed 4 bases and J 0 bases; nucleotides not matched to a gene: 6. CDR3 sequence: CASSLGRLAGSYNEQFF. The CDR3 region has the DNA TGCGCCAGCAGCCTAGGTAGACTAGCGGGCTCCTACAATGAGCAGTTCTTC.

This chain uses TRBV4-1 with TRBJ1-2; D may be TRBD1 (6 bases). The CDR3 has 14 amino acids. In germline, CDR1 is MGHRA, CDR2 YSYEKL. Deletions cut 5 bases from V and 7 bases from J, with 17 bases between. The CDR3 region has the DNA TGCGCCAGCAGCGCAACTGGGCTAGGGGGTGGCTACACCTTC. Translation: CASSATGLGGGYTF.

V gene TRBV28 combines with J gene TRBJ2-7; TRBD2 agrees at 12 bases. V lost 4 bases and J lost 6; bases outside the gene matches: 7. There are 15 residues in the CDR3. The germline V gene has CDR1 MDHEN and CDR2 SYDVKM. CDR3 sequence reads: CASSSLAGGPGEQYF. The CDR3 DNA reads as TGTGCCAGCAGTTCCCTAGCGGGAGGGCCGGGCGAGCAGTACTTC.

The gene calls are TRBV5-1 and TRBJ2-2, with 11 bases identical to TRBD2. The CDR3 is made up of 15 amino acids. Germline V gene data show CDR1 as SGHRS and CDR2 as YFSETQ. V lost 4 bases to trimming and J lost 6 bases; unmatched junction nucleotides: 5. CDR3 loop: CASSHVSGGAGELFF. CDR3 DNA: TGCGCCAGCAGCCACGTTAGCGGGGGGGCCGGGGAGCTGTTTTTT.

This clonotype appeared a few times. The chain employs TRBV20-1 and TRBJ1-2; 7 bases are a match to TRBD1. Per germline, CDR1 DFQATT and CDR2 SNEGSKA (reference sequence). The CDR3 length is 16 residues. V lost 3 bases to trimming and J lost 4 bases; unmatched junction nucleotides: 14. In nucleotides, the CDR3 is TGCAGTGCTAGGTTCGGGGACGGGACAGTACTCTATGGCTACACCTTC. It is translated as CSARFGDGTVLYGYTF.

This clonotype has a handful of counts. The chain carries TRBV7-9 and TRBJ2-7, with a possible D match to TRBD1 (7 bases). CDR1 is SEHNR, CDR2 FQNEAQ, per germline (reference sequence). V lost 5 bases, J lost 5 bases, and 16 bases lay in between. The CDR3 has 14 residues. The CDR3 DNA reads as TGTGCCAGCAGCCCCCGACAGGGAGGTCACGAGCAGTACTTC. Its protein is CASSPRQGGHEQYF.

The CDR3 region has the DNA TGTGCCAGCAGTGGTATCCCCTACGAGCAGTACTTC. Translating gives CASSGIPYEQYF. V is TRBV2 and J is TRBJ2-7, with D unresolved. The CDR3 has 12 amino acids. V was cut by 4 bases and J by 2 bases, with 6 bases left in between. Germline V CDR1 and CDR2: SNHLY, FYNNEI.

Only a few counts were recorded for this clonotype. The V call is TRBV10-3, the J call TRBJ1-1; D perhaps matches TRBD1 (5 bases). The V and J ends lost 6 bases and 6 bases respectively, with 11 bases between them. CDR3 length: 12 residues. Germline loops: CDR1 ENHRY, CDR2 SYGVKD. The chain's CDR3 is CAIRGVLAEAFF. DNA of the CDR3: TGTGCCATCAGGGGGGTCTTGGCTGAAGCTTTCTTT.

The CDR3 bases are TGTGCCAGCAGCCTATGGACAGGGTTAGGCGATGAGCAGTTCTTC. Amino acids: CASSLWTGLGDEQFF. The chain has TRBV3-1 and TRBJ2-1, with 8 bases matching TRBD1. From germline, CDR1 is LGHDT and CDR2 YNNKEL (reference sequence). The length of the CDR3 is 15 residues. V lost 4 bases, J lost 8 bases, and 10 bases stayed unmatched.

This chain uses TRBV5-6 with TRBJ1-1, with a tentative D call TRBD1 (5 bases). Trimming left V 2 bases short and J 1 base short, with 12 bases between. CDR1 SGHDT and CDR2 YYEEEE come from the germline V gene. The CDR3 totals 15 residues. The CDR3 DNA reads TGTGCCAGCAGCTTCCCGGGGGGAGGGAACACTGAAGCTTTCTTT. As protein: CASSFPGGGNTEAFF.

This chain's CDR3 is CASSVEGQGNSGYTF. CDR3 nucleotide sequence: TGTGCCAGCAGCGTAGAAGGACAGGGGAATTCTGGCTACACCTTC. J is TRBJ1-2 and V is TRBV9; 9 bases are shared with TRBD1. V lost 0 bases to trimming and J lost 7 bases; unmatched junction nucleotides: 7. There are 15 residues in the CDR3. The germline gives CDR1 SGDLS, CDR2 YYNGEE.

The chain combines TRBV3-1 with TRBJ1-2, with unresolved D. This CDR3 is 16 amino acids long. V was pared by 3 bases and J by 0 bases, with 14 bases between. From germline, CDR1 is LGHDT and CDR2 YNNKEL (reference sequence). The CDR3 DNA is TGTGCCAGCAGCCACGACCGCTACCCCGCTAACTATGGCTACACCTTC. It specifies CASSHDRYPANYGYTF. Filled out from reference TRBV3-1 and TRBJ1-2, the complete variable domain reads DTAVSQTPKYLVTQMGNDKSIKCEQNLGHDTMYWYKQDSKKFLKIMFSYNNKELIINETVPNRFSPKSPDKAHLNLHINSLELGDSAVYFCASSHDRYPANYGYTFGSGTRLTVV.

This chain connects TRBV20-1 to TRBJ2-5; 12 bases match TRBD2. V was clipped by 3 bases and J by 7 bases; unmatched bases: 9. From germline, CDR1 is DFQATT and CDR2 SNEGSKA (reference sequence). This CDR3 region has 15 residues. DNA of the CDR3: TGCAGTGCTAGCAGGCTAGCGGGAGGGCCAGGGACCCAGTACTTC. Protein product: CSASRLAGGPGTQYF.

The chain joins TRBV2 to TRBJ2-7, with 7 bases identical to TRBD2. The V segment lost 10 bases and the J segment 1 base; nucleotides outside the gene matches: 22. Germline V CDR1 and CDR2: SNHLY, FYNNEI. This CDR3 spans 18 amino acids. The DNA for the CDR3 is TGTGCCATCAGCCCTGGGGGGGGGAGCATGGCCCAATCCTACGAGCAGTACTTC. Translation gives CAISPGGGSMAQSYEQYF. The full variable domain, with the rest looked up from reference TRBV2 and TRBJ2-7, is EPEVTQTPSHQVTQMGQEVILRCVPISNHLYFYWYRQILGQKVEFLVSFYNNEISEKSEIFDDQFSVERPDGSNFTLKIRSTKLEDSAMYFCAISPGGGSMAQSYEQYFGPGTRLTVT.

The chain recombines TRBV2 with TRBJ2-1; TRBD1 agrees at 7 bases. The V and J ends lost 6 bases and 5 bases, in that order; junction bases with no gene match: 7. From germline, CDR1 is SNHLY and CDR2 FYNNEI. The CDR3 loop spans 14 amino acids. Here the CDR3 reads CASRRDRTNNEQFF. The DNA of the CDR3 is TGTGCCAGCAGACGGGACAGAACTAACAATGAGCAGTTCTTC. The full variable domain, rest sourced from reference TRBV2 and TRBJ2-1, is EPEVTQTPSHQVTQMGQEVILRCVPISNHLYFYWYRQILGQKVEFLVSFYNNEISEKSEIFDDQFSVERPDGSNFTLKIRSTKLEDSAMYFCASRRDRTNNEQFFGPGTRLTVL.

The rearrangement links TRBV2 to TRBJ1-2; TRBD1 is a possible D gene (5 bases). The germline V gene has CDR1 SNHLY and CDR2 FYNNEI. V gave up 3 bases and J gave up 4 bases, with 12 bases separating them. The CDR3 spans 14 residues. CDR3 coding DNA: TGTGCCAGCAGTGAGGTGGGGGAGATCTATGGCTACACCTTC. It specifies CASSEVGEIYGYTF.

This clonotype was detected a few times. The chain recombines TRBV6-1 with TRBJ2-5, with 8 bases matching TRBD1. The length of the CDR3 is 13 residues. V was clipped by 7 bases and J by 5 bases; unmatched bases: 6. Per the germline V gene, CDR1 is MNHNS and CDR2 is SASEGT. The CDR3 coding sequence is TGTGCCAGCAATGGACAGGGTGGTGAGACCCAGTACTTC. Protein product: CASNGQGGETQYF.

This clonotype was counted between two and nine times. V gene TRBV4-1 combines with J gene TRBJ2-7; a possible D gene is TRBD2 (6 bases). The V and J ends lost 0 bases and 0 bases respectively, with 12 bases between them. CDR3 length: 16 amino acids. The germline V gene has CDR1 MGHRA and CDR2 YSYEKL. CDR3 protein: CASSQDPVGSSYEQYF. The CDR3 DNA reads as TGCGCCAGCAGCCAAGATCCAGTCGGGAGCTCCTACGAGCAGTACTTC.

The chain uses TRBV28 and TRBJ2-3; 7 bases line up with TRBD2. Trimming at V came to 7 bases and at J to 2 bases, leaving 6 bases not matched to a gene. The CDR3 has 14 residues. The germline CDR1 and CDR2 sequences are MDHEN and SYDVKM. Here the CDR3 DNA reads TGTGCCAGCATCCCTAGCGGTCACACAGATACGCAGTATTTT. It specifies CASIPSGHTDTQYF. Full variable domain (rest looked up from reference TRBV28 and TRBJ2-3): DVKVTQSSRYLVKRTGEKVFLECVQDMDHENMFWYRQDPGLGLRLIYFSYDVKMKEKGDIPEGYSVSREKKERFSLILESASTNQTSMYLCASIPSGHTDTQYFGPGTRLTVL.

This clonotype was recorded a few times. The chain has TRBV24-1 and TRBJ2-2, with 15 bases identical to TRBD2. Germline trimming cut 4 bases from V and 3 bases from J; bases unmatched to any gene: 5. The CDR3 loop spans 18 amino acids. Germline V gives CDR1 KGHDR, CDR2 SFDVKD. CDR3 in amino acids: CATSDPGLAGGYTGELFF. CDR3 in DNA: TGTGCCACCAGTGACCCGGGACTAGCGGGAGGATACACCGGGGAGCTGTTTTTT.

The chain has TRBV7-9 and TRBJ1-2; D unclear. The germline V gene encodes CDR1 SEHNR and CDR2 FQNEAQ (reference sequence). Trimming cost V 5 bases and J 8 bases, with 18 bases left between them. The CDR3 loop spans 14 amino acids. The CDR3 nucleotides read TGTGCCAGCAGCGCGACTCTAATGGGAGGCGGCTACACCTTC. Its translation is CASSATLMGGGYTF.

This rearrangement joins TRBV3-1 to TRBJ2-2; 9 nucleotides align to TRBD1. This CDR3 comprises 15 residues. Trimming removed 5 bases from V and 0 bases from J; junction bases left unmatched: 1. CDR1 is LGHDT, CDR2 YNNKEL, per germline (reference sequence). The CDR3, as DNA: TGTGCCAGCAGCGGGGACAGGGCGAACACCGGGGAGCTGTTTTTT. Its protein is CASSGDRANTGELFF.

V and J are TRBV18 and TRBJ2-1; D possibly corresponds to TRBD2 (6 bases). V was trimmed by 3 bases and J by 7 bases, leaving 13 bases between them. Germline values: CDR1 KGHSH, CDR2 LQKENI. There are 14 residues in the CDR3. The CDR3 sequence: CASSPPGLSNEQFF. CDR3 in DNA: TGTGCCAGCTCACCGCCGGGACTCTCGAATGAGCAGTTCTTC.

This clonotype showed up many times. The rearrangement links TRBV7-2 to TRBJ2-4; 8 bases match TRBD2. V trimming: 5 bases; J trimming: 1 base; junction bases outside the gene matches: 4. Per germline, CDR1 SGHTA and CDR2 FQGNSA. The CDR3 is 15 amino acids. This CDR3 is CASSLSGSAKNIQYF. CDR3 in DNA: TGTGCCAGCAGCCTCAGCGGGAGTGCCAAAAACATTCAGTACTTC.

A few counts support this clonotype. The J gene is TRBJ1-5, the V gene TRBV25-1; the match to TRBD1 covers 10 bases. The length of the CDR3 is 15 residues. V was pared by 6 bases and J by 2 bases, with 4 bases of the junction left unmatched. Per the germline V gene, CDR1 is MGHDK and CDR2 is SYGVNS. The chain's CDR3 is CASSTGTGGNQPQHF. The CDR3 region has the DNA TGTGCCAGCAGCACCGGGACAGGGGGCAATCAGCCCCAGCATTTT.